This T cell receptor (beta chain) was identified during a study of neurological immune-mediated disorders. TCRdb re-derived calls from the 5' RACE reads in MiXCR, one entry per CDR3 protein. The table has tens of thousands of distinct CDR3 sequences, about a sixth seen once. General observations from the study: HTLV-1-associated myelopathy had the most TCR clonal expansion, while multiple sclerosis had the least, a level that fell below healthy controls.

V lost 1 base, J lost 4 bases, and 3 bases stayed unmatched. The CDR3 covers 14 residues. Germline loops: CDR1 DFQATT, CDR2 SNEGSKA (reference sequence). This clonotype was observed at least ten times. The antigen is undetermined. Input material: PBMCs. The receptor comes from a woman aged 35 to 49 in good health. This chain joins TRBV20-1 and TRBJ1-1; 10 positions agree with TRBD1. The chain's CDR3 is CSARGRTGGTEAFF. CDR3 coding DNA: TGCAGTGCTAGAGGGAGGACAGGGGGCACTGAAGCTTTCTTT.